A selection of T cell receptor beta chains follows, all from one sample in a study of T cells in Graves' hyperthyroidism and ophthalmopathy. TCRdb analysed the multiplex PCR reads with MiXCR anew, one entry per CDR3 protein. The table has over 450,000 distinct CDR3 sequences, roughly 18% seen once; the top ten hold approximately 18%. Material for sequencing was blood. The receptors were sampled from a woman younger than 35 with Graves' ophthalmopathy. CDR3s include the opening cysteine and the closing phenylalanine or tryptophan. The order of the fields is J gene, V gene, D gene, clone size, CDR3 DNA, CDR3 protein. The D gene is left open where the match is weak. Where a row states a size, it is once, few, many or the class of an expanded clone; other rows omit it.

>TRBJ2-7|TRBV10-3|TRBD2|few
TGTGCCATCAGTGGTACTAGCGGGGGGGAGCAGTACTTC
CAISGTSGGEQYF
>TRBJ2-1|TRBV28|.|.
TGTGCCAGCAGTTTAAGAAACTACGGGAGCTCCTACAATGAGCAGTTCTTC
CASSLRNYGSSYNEQFF
>TRBJ2-5|TRBV3-1|.|many
TGTGCCAGCAGCCGCACAGGGTCCCGAGAGACCCAGTACTTC
CASSRTGSRETQYF
>TRBJ2-7|TRBV7-3|.|.
TGTGCCAGCAGCTTAAGAGGCGCAGGCAGATACTACGAGCAGTACTTC
CASSLRGAGRYYEQYF
>TRBJ1-2|TRBV9|.|many
TGTGCCAGCAGCGTAGACCTATCGGATGGCTACACCTTC
CASSVDLSDGYTF
>TRBJ2-3|TRBV27|.|many
TGTGCCAGCAGTTTTTGGGGGTCCACAGATACGCAGTATTTT
CASSFWGSTDTQYF
>TRBJ1-1|TRBV3-1|.|many
TGTGCCAGCAGCCCGCATGGGTTGGAGAACACTGAAGCTTTCTTT
CASSPHGLENTEAFF
>TRBJ2-7|TRBV9|.|few
TGTGCCAGCAGCGTAGTAGGCTCGACCTACGAGCAGTACTTC
CASSVVGSTYEQYF
>TRBJ2-2|TRBV7-3|TRBD1|few
TGTGCCAGCAGCTTATATGGACAGGGGGCGCGGAACACCGGGGAGCTGTTTTTT
CASSLYGQGARNTGELFF
>TRBJ2-3|TRBV11-2|.|many
TGTGCCAGCAGCACCCCGGGGGCCCTCACAGATACGCAGTATTTT
CASSTPGALTDTQYF
>TRBJ2-1|TRBV10-3|TRBD2|many
TGTGCCATCAGTGAGTCTACGGGAGGCCACTACAATGAGCAGTTCTTC
CAISESTGGHYNEQFF
>TRBJ2-1|TRBV12-3/TRBV12-4|TRBD2|many
TGTGCCAGCAGTACAGGGACTAGCGGGCCGTACAATGAGCAGTTCTTC
CASSTGTSGPYNEQFF
>TRBJ1-1|TRBV10-3|.|few
TGTGCCATCAGTGATAAATTGAACACTGAAGCTTTCTTT
CAISDKLNTEAFF
>TRBJ1-5|TRBV5-1|.|.
TGCGCCAGCAGCTTGGACCAGGGCAATCAGCCCCAGCATTTT
CASSLDQGNQPQHF
>TRBJ2-1|TRBV5-5|TRBD1|many
TGTGCCAGCAGGATACGGGACGCCGGGACAGGGGGTTCCTACAATGAGCAGTTCTTC
CASRIRDAGTGGSYNEQFF
>TRBJ1-1|TRBV7-9|.|many
TGTGCCAGCAGCTTTTCAAAGGTGGCCTCCACTGAAGCTTTCTTT
CASSFSKVASTEAFF
>TRBJ1-2|TRBV30|.|few
TGTGCCTGGGCCCCAGGGCACTATGGCTACACCTTC
CAWAPGHYGYTF
>TRBJ2-5|TRBV4-2|.|few
TGTGCCAGCAGCCAAGACGGACACACTCTCCAGTACTTC
CASSQDGHTLQYF
>TRBJ1-3|TRBV20-1|.|.
TGCAGTGCTCCGAAACGGGGGGGTGGAAACACCATATATTTT
CSAPKRGGGNTIYF
>TRBJ1-1|TRBV6-1|.|few
TGTGCCAGCAGTGTGTTGGGGGGCACTGAAGCTTTCTTT
CASSVLGGTEAFF
>TRBJ2-1|TRBV27|TRBD2|.
TGTGACAGCAGTTCGGGACTAGCGGTTGAGCAGTTCTTC
CDSSSGLAVEQFF
>TRBJ2-7|TRBV7-2|TRBD1|few
TGTGCCAGCAGCGACAGGGTTTTCGACGAGCAGTACTTC
CASSDRVFDEQYF
>TRBJ2-7|TRBV30|TRBD1|many
TGTGCCTGGAGTGGCGCAGGGGGCGACGAGCAGTACTTC
CAWSGAGGDEQYF
>TRBJ2-7|TRBV28|.|many
TGTGCCAGCAGTTTATCTCTCGGGAGTCTTTACGAGCAGTACTTC
CASSLSLGSLYEQYF
>TRBJ2-5|TRBV28|.|few
TGTGCCAGCAGTTCGGGTAGCGAAGGGACACAAGAGACCCAGTACTTC
CASSSGSEGTQETQYF
>TRBJ2-1|TRBV5-5|TRBD2|many
TGTGCCAGCAGCTTCTATAGCGGGGGGGCAGGTGAGCAGTTCTTC
CASSFYSGGAGEQFF
>TRBJ2-3|TRBV14|TRBD2|.
TGTGCCAGCAGCTCCGGGGGGGAAGATACGCAGTATTTT
CASSSGGEDTQYF
>TRBJ1-2|TRBV28|.|many
TGTGCCAGCAGTACATTACGGGGGCCCGCAAGGGGCTACACCTTC
CASSTLRGPARGYTF
>TRBJ2-1|TRBV5-1|.|.
TGCGCCAGCAGCTTGGGGTCAGGTTCTTGCAATGAGCAGTTCTTC
CASSLGSGSCNEQFF
>TRBJ1-1|TRBV2|.|many
TGTGCCAGCAGTGGAGAGACAGGGAACACTGAAGCTTTCTTT
CASSGETGNTEAFF
>TRBJ1-6|TRBV10-3|.|.
TGTGCCATCAACCCGACAGGAGATAATTCACCCCTCCACTTT
CAINPTGDNSPLHF
>TRBJ2-5|TRBV4-2|.|.
TGTGCCAGCAGCCAAGGGAAAGGGGACCAAGAGACCCAGTACTTC
CASSQGKGDQETQYF
>TRBJ2-7|TRBV30|TRBD1|many
TGTGCCTGGAGTGACGACAGGGGAGGCTACGAGCAGTACTTC
CAWSDDRGGYEQYF
>TRBJ1-2|TRBV18|TRBD1|.
TGTGCCAGCTCACCTTGGACAGGGGCCAACTATGGCTACACCTTC
CASSPWTGANYGYTF
>TRBJ2-7|TRBV29-1|.|few
TGCAGCGTGGTAGCGACATCCTACGAGCAGTACTTC
CSVVATSYEQYF
>TRBJ1-4|TRBV3-1|.|many
TGTGCCAGCAGCCAAGAACGAACCAGGGGTGAAAAACTGTTTTTT
CASSQERTRGEKLFF
>TRBJ1-2|TRBV14|.|few
TGTGCCAGCAGCCAAGGGGGAACTAACTATGGCTACACTTTC
CASSQGGTNYGYTF
>TRBJ2-1|TRBV20-1|TRBD2|few
TGCAGTGCTATCGGACTAGCGGGGCTCAATGAGCAGTTCTTC
CSAIGLAGLNEQFF
>TRBJ2-5|TRBV20-1|TRBD2|many
TGCAGTGCTGCACCTCTAGAGCGGGGGATCCAAGAGACCCAGTACTTC
CSAAPLERGIQETQYF
>TRBJ2-5|TRBV9|.|.
TGTGCCAGCAGCCCGGGACCGTACCAAGAGACCCAGTACTTC
CASSPGPYQETQYF
>TRBJ2-7|TRBV11-2|.|.
TGTGCCAGCAGCCCCCTCCGGGGAAGCACCTACGAGCAGTACTTC
CASSPLRGSTYEQYF
>TRBJ1-1|TRBV30|.|many
TGTGCCTGGAGTGTACGCCGCAGGGCTTTCTTT
CAWSVRRRAFF
>TRBJ2-5|TRBV24-1|TRBD2|.
TGTGCCACCAGTGGTCCGGGACTAGCGGCTACTAATTTTCAAGAGACCCAGTACTTC
CATSGPGLAATNFQETQYF
>TRBJ2-3|TRBV5-5|.|.
TGTGCCAGCAGCTCAGGGGGGGTAGATACGCAGTATTTT
CASSSGGVDTQYF
>TRBJ2-7|TRBV2|.|many
TGTGCCAGTGCACGGATCGGAGCCTACGAGCAGTACTTC
CASARIGAYEQYF
>TRBJ2-6|TRBV5-5|TRBD2|.
TGTGCCAGCAGCGCCGGACTAGCGGCTGGGGCCAACGTCCTGACTTTC
CASSAGLAAGANVLTF
>TRBJ2-3|TRBV28|TRBD2|many
TGTGCCAGCACCTGGCTCGGGGGGGCAACAGATACGCAGTATTTT
CASTWLGGATDTQYF
>TRBJ1-5|TRBV27|.|many
TGTGCCAGGAATACCCCAGGAACAGATGGGAGCAATCAGCCCCAGCATTTT
CARNTPGTDGSNQPQHF
>TRBJ1-1|TRBV6-2/TRBV6-3|.|few
TGTGCCAGCAAGATTGGACAGAGCACTGAAGCTTTCTTT
CASKIGQSTEAFF
>TRBJ1-1|TRBV7-9|.|few
TGTGCCAGCAGCGATAAAATGGCTGAAGCTTTCTTT
CASSDKMAEAFF
>TRBJ2-3|TRBV27|TRBD2|many
TGTGCCAGCAGAGCCGGGACTAGCGGCACAGATACGCAGTATTTT
CASRAGTSGTDTQYF